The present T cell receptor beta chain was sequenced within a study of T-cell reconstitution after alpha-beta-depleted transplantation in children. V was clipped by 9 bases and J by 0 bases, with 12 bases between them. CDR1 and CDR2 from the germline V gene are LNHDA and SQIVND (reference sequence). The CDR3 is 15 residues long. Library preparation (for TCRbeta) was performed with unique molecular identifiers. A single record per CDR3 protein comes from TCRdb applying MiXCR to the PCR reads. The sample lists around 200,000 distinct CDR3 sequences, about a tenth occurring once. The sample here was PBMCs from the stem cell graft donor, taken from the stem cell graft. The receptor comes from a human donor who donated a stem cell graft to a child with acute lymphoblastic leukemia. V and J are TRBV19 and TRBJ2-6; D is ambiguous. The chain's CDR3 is CASTLKLSGANVLTF. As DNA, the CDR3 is TGTGCCAGCACTCTCAAACTCTCTGGGGCCAACGTCCTGACTTTC.